The clone carrying this T cell receptor (beta chain) was seen at least ten times. What it binds is unknown. MiXCR was run by TCRdb on the 5' RACE reads, yielding one entry per CDR3 protein. Among 150,000 to 200,000 distinct CDR3 sequences listed, 15% to 20% were seen once. The data were taken from a study of CD8 T cells in ankylosing spondylitis. Study conclusions and caveats: In the blood and synovial fluid of reactive arthritis, some motif variants had been previously reported.

V lost 4 bases and J lost 0, with 10 bases in between. This CDR3 has 14 amino acids. Germline V gene data show CDR1 as SGHTA and CDR2 as FQGNSA. Material for sequencing was blood, either unsorted or a sorted T cell fraction (not recorded which). The sequence was obtained from a male donor aged 5-29 years with ankylosing spondylitis or in good health (not recorded which). The J gene is TRBJ2-7, the V gene TRBV7-2; D gene ambiguous. The CDR3 DNA reads as TGTGCCAGCAGCTATGCGGAAAGCTCCTACGAGCAGTACTTC. Its translation: CASSYAESSYEQYF.